The 11 T cell receptor beta chains below all came from one sample that was sequenced in a study of blood T cells in healthy people across ages (dated by TCRdb to the mid-2010s). Libraries were prepared through 5' RACE. The second PCR ran for roughly 6 to 11 cycles and used a J-beta primer mix along with a sample-barcoded 5' primer. The public reads were quality trimmed at Q25 with fastp and then assembled into clones with MiXCR by TCRdb, keeping productive beta chains. CDR3 protein sequences are deduplicated, and each keeps its most common genes and DNA. The sample has around 1,800,000 distinct CDR3 sequences on record, about 39% of them singletons. More than 20% of the sample is held by the ten biggest clonotypes. The sequenced sample was blood. The receptors were sampled from a human donor in good health.

V usage is TRBV5-5 and J usage is TRBJ2-1, with D possibly matching TRBD1 (6 bases). CDR1 SGHKS and CDR2 YYEKEE come from the germline V gene (reference sequence). V gave up 7 bases and J gave up 4 bases, with 15 bases separating them. The CDR3 extends over 14 amino acids. DNA for the CDR3: TGTGCCAGCGTACGGGACATACTTTACAATGAGCAGTTCTTC. It translates to CASVRDILYNEQFF.

This chain joins TRBV13 and TRBJ2-1; D is possibly TRBD1 (6 bases). Germline loops: CDR1 PRHDT, CDR2 FYEKMQ (reference sequence). V was clipped by 7 bases and J by 4 bases, with 11 bases between them. There are 13 residues in the CDR3. The CDR3 bases are TGTGCCAGCATCCGGGACATGTACAATGAGCAGTTCTTC. It is translated as CASIRDMYNEQFF.

The chain combines TRBV20-1 with TRBJ2-7; 8 positions agree with TRBD1. V shed 0 bases and J 3 bases; nucleotides not matched to a gene: 13. The CDR3 runs 17 residues. Germline CDR1 DFQATT, CDR2 SNEGSKA (reference sequence). The CDR3 region is CSARDGGQVWGIYEQYF. DNA for the CDR3: TGCAGTGCTAGAGATGGGGGACAGGTCTGGGGCATCTACGAGCAGTACTTC.

As concerns this clonotype: This may be a read error: a much more frequent sequence differs by one nucleotide. This chain joins TRBV12-3 or TRBV12-4 and TRBJ2-7; perhaps TRBD1 as D (6 bases). CDR3 length equals 15 residues. DNA for the CDR3: TGTACCAGCAGTCAATACCCAGGGGTCTCCTACGAGCAGTACTTC. It is translated as CTSSQYPGVSYEQYF.

The V call is TRBV29-1, the J call TRBJ2-1; 10 bases map to TRBD2. With V trimmed by 7 bases and J by 7 bases, 4 bases remained unmatched. There are 12 residues in the CDR3. CDR1 is SQVTM and CDR2 is ANQGSEA in the germline V gene. The CDR3 sequence: CSGERGGNEQFF. The CDR3 bases are TGCAGCGGGGAGCGGGGGGGTAATGAGCAGTTCTTC.

This sequence joins TRBV2 and TRBJ2-1; D unresolved. V lost 2 bases and J 9 bases, leaving 11 bases between the germline ends. There are 13 residues in the CDR3. The germline V gene has CDR1 SNHLY and CDR2 FYNNEI. The CDR3: CASSEWLGSEQFF. CDR3 nucleotides: TGTGCCAGCAGTGAATGGCTAGGTAGTGAGCAGTTCTTC.

V usage is TRBV12-3 or TRBV12-4 and J usage is TRBJ2-7, with D perhaps TRBD1 or TRBD2 (5 bases each). V was shortened by 7 bases and J by 6 bases, with 16 bases between the two germline ends. The CDR3 covers 13 residues. CDR3 amino acids: CASTRGTFAEQYF. In nucleotides, the CDR3 is TGTGCCAGCACCCGAGGGACGTTCGCCGAGCAGTACTTC.

The CDR3 loop reads CASGIAANQPQHF. The CDR3 nucleotides are TGTGCCAGCGGGATCGCCGCCAATCAGCCCCAGCATTTT. This chain uses TRBV12-3 or TRBV12-4 with TRBJ1-5; no reliable D call. The CDR3 is made up of 13 amino acids. Trimming removed 8 bases from V and 3 bases from J, with 11 bases in between.

The chain recombines TRBV12-3 or TRBV12-4 with TRBJ1-3, with D unresolved. The CDR3 extends over 14 amino acids. Trimming stripped 6 bases from V and 3 bases from J, with 12 bases between. The CDR3 spells CASRITLGGNTIYF. The CDR3 coding sequence is TGTGCCAGCAGAATCACCCTGGGTGGAAACACCATATATTTT.

There are a few counts of this clonotype. The chain uses TRBV14 and TRBJ2-2; D unresolved. The CDR3 has 14 residues. The germline gives CDR1 SGHDN, CDR2 FVKESK. The V end was cut by 0 bases, the J end by 2 bases, with 4 bases between. CDR3 nucleotides: TGTGCCAGCAGCCAAGATCACAACACCGGGGAGCTGTTTTTT. As protein: CASSQDHNTGELFF. The variable domain in full, completed from reference TRBV14 and TRBJ2-2, reads EAGVTQFPSHSVIEKGQTVTLRCDPISGHDNLYWYRRVMGKEIKFLLHFVKESKQDESGMPNNRFLAERTGGTYSTLKVQPAELEDSGVYFCASSQDHNTGELFFGEGSRLTVL.

Only a few counts were recorded for this clonotype. The J gene is TRBJ2-1, the V gene TRBV7-2, with D tentatively TRBD1 (7 bases). The CDR3 spans 14 residues. V was pared by 3 bases and J by 8 bases, with 14 bases between. CDR1 is SGHTA, CDR2 FQGNSA, per germline. CDR3 in amino acids: CASSFPTGDYEQFF. The CDR3 DNA sequence: TGTGCCAGCAGCTTTCCTACAGGGGACTATGAGCAGTTCTTC.